This entry lists 10 T cell receptor beta chains sequenced from one sample in a study of CD8+CD57+ T cells in acquired aplastic anemia. For sequencing, patients were chosen who had shown expansion of CD8+CD57+ cells by flow cytometry. It was genomic DNA that served as the template for profiling TCR beta VDJ and CDR3. TCRdb re-called the reads through MiXCR, storing one row per CDR3 protein. Of 150,000 to 200,000 distinct CDR3 sequences in the sample, roughly 48% are singletons; the top ten hold over 0.95%. Sample: sorted CD4+, CD8+, or CD8+CD57+ T cells (not recorded which) from PBMCs. These TCRs come from a human donor with aplastic anemia.

J is TRBJ2-5 and V is TRBV19; D is possibly TRBD2 (5 bases). This CDR3 spans 14 amino acids. The V gene's germline CDR1 is LNHDA and CDR2 SQIVND (reference sequence). The germline V and J ends were trimmed by 7 bases and 5 bases, with 17 bases remaining between them. The DNA of the CDR3 is TGTGCCAGTATGCGGGTCGGAGGTGGGGAGACCCAGTACTTC. This encodes CASMRVGGGETQYF.

The V call is TRBV5-1, the J call TRBJ2-7, with TRBD2 as a possible D gene (5 bases). Germline V gene lookup returns CDR1 SGHRS and CDR2 YFSETQ. Trimming took 1 base from V and 5 from J, leaving 13 bases between them. The CDR3 covers 14 residues. CDR3 sequence (DNA): TGCGCCAGCAGCTTGACCGGGGTTGCCCACGAGCAGTACTTC. Its translation: CASSLTGVAHEQYF.

This clonotype occurred many times. The rearrangement links TRBV5-6 to TRBJ1-1; D is possibly TRBD1 (6 bases). Trimming left V 0 bases short and J 2 bases short, with 14 bases between. Germline assignment: CDR1 SGHDT and CDR2 YYEEEE. The CDR3 has 16 residues. The DNA of the CDR3 is TGTGCCAGCAGCTTGGAACAGGGTGTGGGAAACACTGAAGCTTTCTTT. It specifies CASSLEQGVGNTEAFF.

The DNA of the CDR3 is TGCAGTGCTCCCGGGACGGGGACAGATACGCAGTATTTT. Protein sequence: CSAPGTGTDTQYF. This chain joins TRBV20-1 and TRBJ2-3; perhaps D is TRBD1 or TRBD2 (5 bases each). Germline V lookup: CDR1 DFQATT, CDR2 SNEGSKA (reference sequence). Trimming cost V 5 bases and J 3 bases, with 12 bases left between them. The CDR3 sequence is 13 residues long.

This clonotype was seen many times. This chain connects TRBV7-9 to TRBJ2-1; D remains unclear. V lost 0 bases and J 1 base, leaving 13 bases between the germline ends. Germline V gene data show CDR1 as SEHNR and CDR2 as FQNEAQ (reference sequence). This CDR3 is built from 17 residues. The CDR3 sequence is CASSLALRTLSYNEQFF. CDR3 sequence (DNA): TGTGCCAGCAGCTTAGCGTTGCGGACCCTATCCTACAATGAGCAGTTCTTC.

The chain links TRBV10-3 to TRBJ2-1; the D call may be TRBD1 or TRBD2 (6 bases each). Trimming stripped 9 bases from V and 1 base from J, with 16 bases between. There are 15 residues in the CDR3. Per germline, CDR1 ENHRY and CDR2 SYGVKD. The CDR3 sequence is CAIAGTGASYNEQFF. CDR3 bases: TGTGCCATAGCCGGGACGGGGGCATCCTACAATGAGCAGTTCTTC.

The table lists this clonotype with many counts. This chain uses TRBV6-5 with TRBJ1-1, with D maybe TRBD1 (6 bases). Trimming took 7 bases from V and 0 from J, leaving 15 bases between them. This CDR3 spans 15 amino acids. Germline CDR1 and CDR2: MNHEY and SVGAGI. CDR3 in amino acids: CASKPLTGMNTEAFF. The CDR3 DNA reads as TGTGCCAGCAAACCCCTGACAGGTATGAACACTGAAGCTTTCTTT.

The chain uses TRBV25-1 and TRBJ1-5; TRBD1 matches at 9 bases. V was clipped by 10 bases and J by 6 bases; unmatched bases: 10. CDR3 size: 14 residues. The germline CDR1 and CDR2 sequences are MGHDK and SYGVNS. CDR3 bases: TGTGCCAAGACAGGGGACAGGGTTGGTCAGCCCCAGCATTTT. It specifies CAKTGDRVGQPQHF.

Many counts were recorded for this clonotype. The V call is TRBV19, the J call TRBJ1-5, with 7 bases lining up with TRBD1. Germline assignment: CDR1 LNHDA and CDR2 SQIVND (reference sequence). CDR3 length: 13 residues. V was clipped by 10 bases and J by 4 bases; unmatched bases: 7. CDR3 residues: CATSGDRNQPQHF. The DNA for the CDR3 is TGTGCCACCAGCGGGGACAGAAATCAGCCCCAGCATTTT. The whole variable domain, remainder taken from reference TRBV19 and TRBJ1-5, is DGGITQSPKYLFRKEGQNVTLSCEQNLNHDAMYWYRQDPGQGLRLIYYSQIVNDFQKGDIAEGYSVSREKKESFPLTVTSAQKNPTAFYLCATSGDRNQPQHFGDGTRLSIL.

This clonotype was observed many times. The CDR3 here is CASRITRTGEETQYF. In DNA form, the CDR3 reads TGTGCCAGCAGGATAACAAGAACAGGGGAAGAGACCCAGTACTTC. This sequence joins TRBV12-3 or TRBV12-4 and TRBJ2-5; 7 positions agree with TRBD1. The ends lost 6 bases at V and 3 bases at J; junction bases unmatched: 10. CDR3 size: 15 residues.